Listed here are 25 T cell receptor beta chains from one sample, sequenced in a study of shared clonotypes between healthy human individuals (TCRdb year 2020). The method was the immunoSEQ multiplex PCR assay. TCRdb limited this immuneACCESS table to in-frame rearrangements with V and J called. A share of clones is missing; checked studies link under half to unresolved V genes, and the rest is unexplained. The sample table shows about 2.3 million clones, and about 92% are seen once. Jointly, the top ten make up about 0.39% of the sample. Input material: naive CD4+ T cells from PBMCs. The cell subset or site label here, explained by the study, means: CD45RA+ positively selected. Receptors were obtained from a young man in good health. Some clones in this sample may be carry-over from other donors' samples.

In regard to this clone: One junction end disagrees with the germline gene, perhaps due to a read error. This same CDR3 is encoded by further DNA sequences in the sample. This sequence joins TRBV28 and TRBJ1-1; a weak D match, TRBD1 (6 bases). Germline V gene lookup returns CDR1 MDHEN and CDR2 SYDVKM. The CDR3 runs to 14 residues. The CDR3 spells CASSVQGRIPEAFF. CDR3 bases: TGTGCCAGCAGTGTGCAGGGGAGAATCCCTGAAGCCTTCTTT.

This clone came up a few times. This sequence joins TRBV6-5 and TRBJ1-5; 7 bases map to TRBD1. There are 13 residues in the CDR3. Unmatched junction bases numbered 5, after V lost 6 bases and J lost 6 bases. Looked up from germline, CDR1 is MNHEY and CDR2 is SVGAGI. As DNA, the CDR3 is TGTGCCAGCAGAGACAGGGAAACTCAGCCCCAGCATTTT. Protein product: CASRDRETQPQHF.

In this sample, this clone turned up once. The rearrangement uses TRBV27 and TRBJ1-5; D possibly corresponds to TRBD1 (6 bases). V lost 1 base and J 0 bases, leaving 10 bases between the germline ends. The CDR3 spans 16 residues. CDR1 and CDR2 (germline): MNHEY, SMNVEV (reference sequence). The CDR3 sequence: CASSLYPQGSNQPQHF. In nucleotides, the CDR3 is TGTGCCAGCAGTTTATATCCACAGGGTAGCAATCAGCCCCAGCATTTT.

The rearrangement joins TRBV7-7 to TRBJ2-7, with D perhaps TRBD1 (6 bases). With 5 bases removed from V and 2 bases from J, the gap between germline ends came to 10 bases. The germline V gene has CDR1 SSHAT and CDR2 FNYEAQ (reference sequence). CDR3 length: 13 residues. This chain's CDR3 is CASSPGQTYEQYF. CDR3 DNA: TGTGCCAGCAGCCCAGGACAGACCTACGAGCAGTACTTC.

The chain combines TRBV4-1 with TRBJ1-1, with TRBD1 identical over 7 bases. The CDR3 spans 18 residues. V was pared by 0 bases and J by 4 bases, with 14 bases of the junction left unmatched. Germline V gene lookup returns CDR1 MGHRA and CDR2 YSYEKL. This chain's CDR3 is CASSQEGTWTGGGTEAFF. CDR3 coding DNA: TGCGCCAGCAGCCAAGAAGGAACCTGGACAGGTGGTGGCACTGAAGCTTTCTTT.

This clone was recorded only once. The V and J genes are TRBV7-9 and TRBJ2-5, with 10 bases aligning to TRBD1. V lost 4 bases and J lost 4; bases outside the gene matches: 3. Germline V gives CDR1 SEHNR, CDR2 FQNEAQ (reference sequence). CDR3 length equals 14 residues. CDR3 in amino acids: CASSSGTGVETQYF. The CDR3 DNA sequence: TGTGCCAGCAGCTCCGGGACAGGGGTAGAGACCCAGTACTTC.

This chain's CDR3 is CASSWGDEKLFF. For the CDR3, the DNA is TGTGCCAGCAGCTGGGGTGACGAAAAACTGTTTTTT. The chain joins TRBV7-9 to TRBJ1-4; no clear D gene. Germline CDR1 and CDR2: SEHNR and FQNEAQ (reference sequence). The CDR3 has 12 residues. The V end lost 4 bases, the J end lost 8 bases, and 8 bases lay between the germline ends.

The genes are TRBV5-4 and TRBJ1-2; TRBD1 is a possible D gene (6 bases). V lost 4 bases to trimming and J lost 3 bases, with 13 bases between them. This CDR3 contains 14 residues. The germline V gene has CDR1 SGHNT and CDR2 YYREEE (reference sequence). This chain's CDR3 is CASSPKGGDYGYTF. The CDR3 DNA follows: TGTGCCAGCAGCCCAAAAGGGGGGGACTATGGCTACACCTTC.

As DNA, the CDR3 is TGTGCCAGCTCACCAGGACAGGTCTATCAAGAGACCCAGTACTTC. As protein: CASSPGQVYQETQYF. The chain employs TRBV18 and TRBJ2-5; 7 nucleotides line up with TRBD1. This CDR3 has 15 amino acids. Germline V gene lookup returns CDR1 KGHSH and CDR2 LQKENI. V was clipped by 2 bases and J by 2 bases; unmatched bases: 5.

The chain joins TRBV5-1 to TRBJ2-3, with D perhaps matching TRBD2 (6 bases). The CDR3 sequence is 14 residues long. Germline V gene lookup returns CDR1 SGHRS and CDR2 YFSETQ. Trimming shortened V by 7 bases and J by 2 bases, and 14 bases separated the two germline ends. The CDR3 bases are TGCGCCAGCGGGGAAGCGGGCTTCACAGATACGCAGTATTTT. Translated, it gives CASGEAGFTDTQYF.

V usage is TRBV5-8 and J usage is TRBJ2-5, with 8 nucleotides matching TRBD1. V dropped 4 bases and J dropped 5; count of bases not matched to a gene: 7. This CDR3 is built from 14 residues. The germline CDR1 and CDR2 sequences are SGHTS and YDEGEE. CDR3 sequence reads: CASSRTGRWETQYF. The CDR3 nucleotides are TGTGCCAGCAGCCGGACAGGGCGGTGGGAGACCCAGTACTTC.

The chain has TRBV7-2 and TRBJ1-1; D call uncertain. V lost 1 base to trimming and J lost 11 bases, with 8 bases between them. This CDR3 is built from 11 residues. CDR1 is SGHTA, CDR2 FQGNSA, per germline. Written as DNA, the CDR3 is TGTGCCAGCAGCTTAGAAACAGCCGCTTTCTTT. Its protein is CASSLETAAFF. Full variable domain (remainder filled in from reference TRBV7-2 and TRBJ1-1): GAGVSQSPSNKVTEKGKDVELRCDPISGHTALYWYRQSLGQGLEFLIYFQGNSAPDKSGLPSDRFSAERTGGSVSTLTIQRTQQEDSAVYLCASSLETAAFFGQGTRLTVV.

CDR3 coding DNA: TGTGCCAGCAGCTCACGAGGAGGGCCAAGCTCCTACGAGCAGTACTTC. Translation: CASSSRGGPSSYEQYF. V and J are TRBV11-2 and TRBJ2-7, with a possible D match to TRBD2 (6 bases). This CDR3 contains 16 residues. CDR1 SGHAT and CDR2 FQNNGV come from the germline V gene. Trimming pared 4 bases from V and 0 bases from J, leaving 16 bases between.

The chain recombines TRBV25-1 with TRBJ2-5; D is uncertain. With 0 bases removed from V and 4 bases from J, the gap between germline ends came to 9 bases. Germline CDR1 reads MGHDK; CDR2 reads SYGVNS. The CDR3 runs to 14 residues. The chain's CDR3 is CASSEYPGRETQYF. In nucleotides, the CDR3 is TGTGCCAGCAGTGAATACCCAGGAAGAGAGACCCAGTACTTC.

In nucleotides, the CDR3 is TGTGCCAGCAGTTCTTGGACCCCAGGCTATGGCTACACCTTC. Amino acid sequence: CASSSWTPGYGYTF. The rearrangement links TRBV28 to TRBJ1-2; D gene unclear. Looked up from germline, CDR1 is MDHEN and CDR2 is SYDVKM. Trimming took 4 bases from V and 4 from J, leaving 13 bases between them. The CDR3 is made up of 14 amino acids.

The chain has TRBV6-5 and TRBJ2-5; TRBD2 aligns across 11 bases. This CDR3 spans 15 amino acids. Germline CDR1 MNHEY, CDR2 SVGAGI. V was pared by 6 bases and J by 5 bases, with 8 bases of the junction left unmatched. The CDR3 here is CASRPSGGRRETQYF. The CDR3 region has the DNA TGTGCCAGCAGACCTAGCGGGGGGAGGCGGGAGACCCAGTACTTC.

In nucleotides, the CDR3 is TGTGCCAGCCAAGGACCAGATACGCAGTATTTT. It codes for CASQGPDTQYF. This chain joins TRBV6-5 and TRBJ2-3; D gene uncertain. In germline, CDR1 is MNHEY, CDR2 SVGAGI. Between the trimmed V and J ends, which lost 8 bases and 4 bases, there was a span of 7 bases. This CDR3 region has 11 residues.

CDR3 DNA: TGTGCCAGCAGACTATCTGGGGCCAACGTCCTGACTTTC. Its translation is CASRLSGANVLTF. This sequence joins TRBV7-9 and TRBJ2-6; D not certain. This CDR3 contains 13 residues. CDR1 and CDR2 from the germline V gene are SEHNR and FQNEAQ (reference sequence). Between the trimmed V and J ends, which lost 6 bases and 1 base, there was a span of 4 bases. The full variable domain, with the rest looked up from reference TRBV7-9 and TRBJ2-6, is DTGVSQNPRHKITKRGQNVTFRCDPISEHNRLYWYRQTLGQGPEFLTYFQNEAQLEKSRLLSDRFSAERPKGSFSTLEIQRTEQGDSAMYLCASRLSGANVLTFGAGSRLTVL.

V is TRBV7-9 and J is TRBJ2-6; no reliable D call. CDR1 SEHNR and CDR2 FQNEAQ come from the germline V gene (reference sequence). The CDR3 covers 16 residues. V was clipped by 7 bases and J by 1 base, with 14 bases between them. Here the CDR3 reads CASTRAGRSGANVLTF. Here the CDR3 DNA reads TGTGCCAGCACCCGGGCCGGACGGTCTGGGGCCAACGTCCTGACTTTC.

To note about this clone: The same CDR3 is also encoded by other DNA sequences in this sample. The chain carries TRBV5-1 and TRBJ2-5; 7 positions agree with TRBD1. With V trimmed by 4 bases and J by 3 bases, 6 bases remained unmatched. This CDR3 spans 14 amino acids. Germline loops: CDR1 SGHRS, CDR2 YFSETQ. CDR3: CASSEPGQKETQYF. In DNA form, the CDR3 reads TGCGCCAGCAGCGAACCGGGACAGAAAGAGACCCAGTACTTC. The whole variable domain, filled in from reference TRBV5-1 and TRBJ2-5, reads KAGVTQTPRYLIKTRGQQVTLSCSPISGHRSVSWYQQTPGQGLQFLFEYFSETQRNKGNFPGRFSGRQFSNSRSEMNVSTLELGDSALYLCASSEPGQKETQYFGPGTRLLVL.

The chain carries TRBV7-2 and TRBJ1-2; a possible D gene is TRBD1 (6 bases). CDR1 is SGHTA and CDR2 is FQGNSA in the germline V gene. This CDR3 has 14 residues. V lost 3 bases to trimming and J lost 5 bases, with 13 bases between them. In DNA form, the CDR3 reads TGTGCCAGCAGCTTGCGGACAGTCTCGTATGGCTACACCTTC. Residues: CASSLRTVSYGYTF.

Of note for this clone: This same CDR3 is encoded by further DNA sequences in the sample. The chain uses TRBV5-1 and TRBJ1-2; no clear D gene. This CDR3 contains 13 residues. The germline V and J ends were trimmed by 3 bases and 2 bases, with 8 bases remaining between them. Germline CDR1 is SGHRS and CDR2 is YFSETQ. The CDR3 coding sequence is TGCGCCAGCAGCTCAGACGGGAACTATGGCTACACCTTC. Translating it yields CASSSDGNYGYTF.

The chain couples TRBV4-1 to TRBJ2-3, with D perhaps TRBD1 (6 bases). CDR1 and CDR2 from the germline V gene are MGHRA and YSYEKL. V lost 1 base and J 6 bases, leaving 14 bases between the germline ends. The CDR3 covers 15 residues. In nucleotides, the CDR3 is TGCGCCAGCAGCCAAGTGGGGGCTCCTTCGGATACGCAGTATTTT. This translates into CASSQVGAPSDTQYF.

Comment on this clone: Other DNA variants within this sample encode the same CDR3. The gene calls are TRBV5-1 and TRBJ2-1; 8 nucleotides agree with TRBD2. V lost 0 bases and J lost 2; bases outside the gene matches: 4. The CDR3 contains 16 residues. Germline V gene lookup returns CDR1 SGHRS and CDR2 YFSETQ. The CDR3 nucleotides read TGCGCCAGCAGCTTGGTTGCGGGAGGCCCCTACAATGAGCAGTTCTTC. It is translated as CASSLVAGGPYNEQFF. The full variable domain, its missing parts supplied by reference TRBV5-1 and TRBJ2-1, is KAGVTQTPRYLIKTRGQQVTLSCSPISGHRSVSWYQQTPGQGLQFLFEYFSETQRNKGNFPGRFSGRQFSNSRSEMNVSTLELGDSALYLCASSLVAGGPYNEQFFGPGTRLTVL.

The rearrangement uses TRBV7-2 and TRBJ1-1, with 8 bases aligning to TRBD1. Germline CDR1 reads SGHTA; CDR2 reads FQGNSA. V shed 4 bases, J shed 3 bases, and the junction held 4 bases outside the gene matches. The CDR3 length is 14 residues. The CDR3 protein is CASSSTGADTEAFF. The CDR3 region has the DNA TGTGCCAGCAGCTCGACAGGGGCGGACACTGAAGCTTTCTTT.